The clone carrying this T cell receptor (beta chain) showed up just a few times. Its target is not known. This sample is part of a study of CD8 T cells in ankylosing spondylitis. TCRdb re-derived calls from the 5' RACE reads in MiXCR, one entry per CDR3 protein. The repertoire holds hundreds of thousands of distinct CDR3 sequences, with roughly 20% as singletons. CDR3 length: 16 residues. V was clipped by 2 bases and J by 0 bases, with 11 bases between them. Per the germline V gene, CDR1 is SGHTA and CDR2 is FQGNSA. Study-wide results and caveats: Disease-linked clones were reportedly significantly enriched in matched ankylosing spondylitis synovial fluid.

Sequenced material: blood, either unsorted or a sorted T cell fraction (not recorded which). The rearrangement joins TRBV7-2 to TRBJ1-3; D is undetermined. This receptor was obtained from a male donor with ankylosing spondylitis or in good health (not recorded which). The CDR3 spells CASSLNQILSGNTIYF. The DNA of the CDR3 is TGTGCCAGCAGCTTAAACCAAATTCTCTCTGGAAACACCATATATTTT.